This TCR beta chain was documented in a study of blood T cell repertoires in COVID-19. Study at large: Donors in the United States, Italy and Spain gave samples during acute or convalescent COVID-19. Sample material is recorded as cDNA or gDNA derived from T cells, B-cell-depleted T cells, or PBMCs.

Measured with immunoSEQ multiplex PCR; TCRdb has only the in-frame clones, and not every one. The sample has 100,000 to 120,000 clones; approximately 90% are singletons. Germline V gene sequence: CDR1 KGHDR, CDR2 SFDVKD. The CDR3 runs 17 residues. V was pared by 1 base and J by 5 bases, with 14 bases between. The sequence derives from a woman aged 50 to 60 with acute or convalescent COVID-19. The chain combines TRBV24-1 with TRBJ1-6, with D perhaps matching TRBD1 (5 bases). The sample was peripheral blood. CDR3 nucleotide sequence: TGTGCCACCAGTGATTTAGGGGAGGGAGGGGATAATTCACCCCTCCACTTT. Translated, it gives CATSDLGEGGDNSPLHF.